Sequencing of this TCR beta chain was carried out in a study of T cell repertoires in cytomegalovirus infection. The germline gives CDR1 SNHLY, CDR2 FYNNEI. The germline V and J ends were trimmed by 2 bases and 4 bases, with 20 bases remaining between them. The CDR3 sequence is 17 residues long. One entry per CDR3 protein, called by TCRdb with MiXCR from the reads. The data show around 740,000 distinct CDR3 sequences, approximately 34% seen once. In regard to this clonotype: This likely comes from a read error, as the CDR3 has no conserved phenylalanine or tryptophan at its end.

The receptor's source is a human donor in good health (CMV status not recorded). Some clones in this sample may be carry-over from other donors' samples. The sample was PBMCs. The rearrangement joins TRBV2 to TRBJ1-2; possible D gene TRBD1, 5 bases. This chain's CDR3 is CASSESQGLVRGYGYTL. In nucleotides, the CDR3 is TGTGCCAGCAGTGAATCCCAGGGCCTAGTACGTGGCTATGGCTACACCCTC.